This paragraph reports one T cell receptor beta chain. This sample holds PBMCs from about 9.3 ml fresh peripheral blood. The entry originates in a study of T cells in Graves' hyperthyroidism and ophthalmopathy. Regions amplified from RNA transcripts were the TCR beta CDR3 regions. In the first-round RT-PCR of the TCR CDR3, the HTBI primer set was used. Each CDR3 protein is one row after TCRdb ran MiXCR on the multiplex PCR reads. The data contain fewer than 550,000 distinct CDR3 sequences, less than 25% of them seen just once; the ten biggest clones take up approximately 10%. V lost 5 bases and J lost 9, with 11 bases in between. This CDR3 region has 11 residues.

The chain uses TRBV12-3 or TRBV12-4 and TRBJ2-7; D is possibly TRBD1 or TRBD2 (5 bases each). The sequence was obtained from a woman younger than 45 with Graves' ophthalmopathy. Sequencing was performed on blood. The CDR3, as DNA: TGTGCCAGCAGTAGGGACGGCGCGCAGTACTTC. The encoded protein is CASSRDGAQYF.